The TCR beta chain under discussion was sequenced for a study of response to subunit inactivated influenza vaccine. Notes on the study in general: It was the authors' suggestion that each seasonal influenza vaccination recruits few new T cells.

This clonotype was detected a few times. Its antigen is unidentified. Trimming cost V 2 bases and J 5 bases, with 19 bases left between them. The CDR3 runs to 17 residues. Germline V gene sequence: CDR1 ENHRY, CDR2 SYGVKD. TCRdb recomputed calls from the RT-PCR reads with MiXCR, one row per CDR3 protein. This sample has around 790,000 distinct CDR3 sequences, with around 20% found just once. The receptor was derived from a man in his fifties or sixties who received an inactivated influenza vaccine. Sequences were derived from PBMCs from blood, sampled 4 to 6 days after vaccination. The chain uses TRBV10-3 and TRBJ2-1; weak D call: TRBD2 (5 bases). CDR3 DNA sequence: TGTGCCATCAGTGAGCCGACGAACGGGAACGTCCACAATGAGCAGTTCTTC. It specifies CAISEPTNGNVHNEQFF.